This T cell receptor (beta chain) was obtained from a study of early T cells in non-severe SARS-CoV-2 infection. Individual cDNA molecules carried attached unique molecular identifiers. TCRdb re-called the 5' RACE reads through MiXCR, storing one row per CDR3 protein. The sample includes some 91,000 distinct CDR3 sequences, around 13% of them seen just once. This clonotype was counted a single time. The CDR3 is made up of 15 amino acids. Germline CDR1 reads LGHDT; CDR2 reads YNNKEL (reference sequence). V lost 3 bases and J lost 10; bases outside the gene matches: 6. The gene calls are TRBV3-1 and TRBJ1-6; TRBD1 matches 10 bases. The source material was whole blood. The sequence came from an adult who was a healthcare worker with PCR-confirmed SARS-CoV-2 infection or an uninfected control (not recorded which). CDR3 bases: TGTGCCAGCAGCCATGGGACAGGGGCGGGATCACCCCTCCACTTT. The encoded protein is CASSHGTGAGSPLHF.